These T cell receptor beta chains were read from a single sample in a study of OX40 agonist ivuxolimab in advanced cancers. Sequencing was performed with immunoSEQ multiplex PCR; in TCRdb, only in-frame clones are kept and a portion is missing. The table records some 42,000 clones, 70% to 85% of them present only once. The sequencing here drew on CD4+ or CD8+ T cells sorted from blood, taken in a trial of the OX40 agonist ivuxolimab. Every receptor here comes from an adult with an advanced solid tumor such as melanoma, head and neck, liver or kidney cancer. Both conserved end residues are part of each CDR3. A D gene is named only where the DNA matches it firmly. Size tells how often a clone was seen (once, few, many) or the class of an expanded clone, and some rows leave it out.

CASSSEGGYGNTIYF	TGTGCCAGCAGTTCAGAAGGGGGATATGGAAACACCATATATTTT	.	TRBV7-6	TRBJ1-3	few
CASSPWTGGADGYTF	TGTGCCAGCAGTCCTTGGACAGGGGGCGCGGATGGCTACACCTTC	TRBD1	TRBV6-5	TRBJ1-2	.
CASSLEGRQPQHF	TGCGCCAGCAGCCTCGAGGGGAGACAGCCCCAGCATTTT	.	TRBV4-3	TRBJ1-5	.
CASSNRDRGLGHAFF	TGTGCCAGCAGTAACCGGGACAGGGGGCTGGGACACGCTTTCTTT	TRBD1	TRBV6-5	TRBJ1-1	.
CASSPDISYEQYF	TGTGCCAGCAGCCCGGACATATCCTACGAGCAGTACTTC	.	TRBV7-9	TRBJ2-7	many
CASSSQTVSSYNSPLHF	TGTGCCAGCAGCTCCCAGACAGTTAGCTCCTATAATTCACCCCTCCACTTT	.	TRBV5-4	TRBJ1-6	.
CASSLGTYDYNEQFF	TGTGCCAGCAGCCTCGGGACTTACGACTACAATGAGCAGTTCTTC	.	TRBV7-6	TRBJ2-1	.
CASTSGQGRFVF	TGTGCCAGCACCTCAGGACAGGGGAGGTTCGTCTTT	TRBD1	TRBV28	TRBJ1-1	.
CASSLGRGDTQYF	TGTGCCAGCAGCTTGGGCAGGGGAGATACGCAGTATTTT	.	TRBV5-6	TRBJ2-3	.
CASTPDRAPTNEKLFF	TGTGCCAGTACCCCGGACAGGGCCCCAACTAATGAAAAACTGTTTTTT	TRBD1	TRBV19	TRBJ1-4	.
CASSLVGLNQPQHF	TGTGCCAGCAGCTTAGTGGGACTCAATCAGCCCCAGCATTTT	.	TRBV7-8	TRBJ1-5	.
CASSERRSTDTQYF	TGTGCCAGCAGTGAAAGACGGAGCACAGATACGCAGTATTTT	.	TRBV2	TRBJ2-3	.
CASRETGYTEAFF	TGTGCCAGCAGGGAGACAGGGTACACTGAAGCTTTCTTT	TRBD1	TRBV28	TRBJ1-1	.
CASSYSSGGMSQFF	TGCGCCAGCAGCTATTCTAGCGGAGGTATGTCGCAGTTCTTC	TRBD2	TRBV5-1	TRBJ2-1	.
CASSFFAGGGTSGMSYNEQFF	TGTGCCAGCTCATTTTTTGCCGGCGGGGGGACTAGCGGTATGTCCTACAATGAGCAGTTCTTC	TRBD2	TRBV18	TRBJ2-1	.
CASSLGVGQNTEAFF	TGTGCCAGCAGCTTAGGGGTAGGTCAGAACACTGAAGCTTTCTTT	.	TRBV7-2	TRBJ1-1	.
CASSLAQAREQYF	TGTGCCAGCAGCTTGGCCCAAGCTCGGGAGCAGTACTTC	.	TRBV5-4	TRBJ2-7	.
CASSQTGTSSYEQYF	TGTGCCAGCAGCCAAACCGGGACTAGCTCATACGAGCAGTACTTC	TRBD2	TRBV4-2	TRBJ2-7	.